Sequencing of this TCR beta chain was carried out in a study of blood T cell repertoires in COVID-19. For the study at large: Acute and convalescent COVID-19 samples came from the United States, Italy and Spain. PBMCs, B-cell-depleted T cells, or T cells provided the cDNA or gDNA that made up the material.

In the original analysis: Using reference gene primer amplification, nucleated cell counts were estimated. The repertoire was sequenced with immunoSEQ multiplex PCR; TCRdb's copy has only in-frame clones and lacks some. That table gives V, J and clone size, and the DNA gave D and trimming. The sample shows 150,000 or so clones, 70% to 85% of them seen only once. V shed 4 bases and J 8 bases; nucleotides not matched to a gene: 2. The germline V gene encodes CDR1 KGHSY and CDR2 FQNENV. CDR3 length: 13 residues. The rearrangement uses TRBV16 and TRBJ1-6; 7 nucleotides agree with TRBD1. This clonotype was obtained from a woman of 80 years or more with acute or convalescent COVID-19. Sequencing was done on a sample of peripheral blood. This CDR3 is CASSLRGYSPLHF. The CDR3 bases are TGTGCCAGCAGCCTCAGGGGGTATTCACCCCTCCACTTT.